This T cell receptor beta chain is drawn from a study of CD8 T cells in Susac syndrome. Points from the study as a whole: The study conceded that relatively few individuals underwent its TCR sequencing and HLA analysis. Susac CD8+ clonal expansion peaked in TEMRA cells and active patients.

With regard to this clonotype: Its antigen is undetermined.

Roughly 0.45 to 1 ug RNA was reverse transcribed with random hexamers. Amplification of TCR beta CDR3 spanned 54 Vbeta and 13 Jbeta via immunoSEQ multiplex PCR. A single record per CDR3 protein comes from TCRdb applying MiXCR to the immunoSEQ multiplex PCR reads. The sample lists about 130,000 distinct CDR3 sequences, 95% seen once, with approximately 0.18% in the top ten. CD8+ and CD4+ blood T cells underwent TCR beta sequencing. CDR3 length: 13 amino acids. The germline CDR1 and CDR2 sequences are GTSNPN and SVGIG (reference sequence). Trimming removed 5 bases from V and 7 bases from J, with 15 bases in between.

This TCR derives from a human donor with Susac syndrome. The gene calls are TRBV30 and TRBJ2-1, with no clear D. The sequencing input was CD8+ T cells from PBMCs. CDR3 DNA: TGTGCCTGGGCAGAGACCCTAGTAAATGAGCAGTTCTTC. Its translation: CAWAETLVNEQFF.